What follows are 29 T cell receptor beta chains derived from one specimen sequenced in a study of T cells after yellow fever vaccination. Via MiXCR, TCRdb re-called the 5' RACE reads, giving one row per CDR3 protein. The table has hundreds of thousands of distinct CDR3 sequences, 15% to 20% seen once. Sequenced here: PBMCs, sampled before the yellow fever booster vaccination. These receptors came from a man between 18 and 35 years old who received the YFV17D yellow fever vaccine.

This clonotype was picked up a small number of times. The chain carries TRBV28 and TRBJ2-1; unclear D gene. CDR1 is MDHEN, CDR2 SYDVKM, per germline. CDR3 length: 14 residues. V was clipped by 8 bases and J by 0 bases, with 11 bases between them. In nucleotides, the CDR3 is TGTGCCAGCGTCGGGTGGAGCTCCTACAATGAGCAGTTCTTC. The encoded protein is CASVGWSSYNEQFF.

This clonotype was seen at least ten times. The chain employs TRBV12-3 or TRBV12-4 and TRBJ1-5; D not resolved. The CDR3 runs to 12 residues. Trimming took off 6 bases at V and 2 bases at J, with 5 bases between the two ends. As DNA, the CDR3 is TGTGCCAGCAGCCGGGGCAATCAGCCCCAGCATTTT. This codes for CASSRGNQPQHF.

This clonotype was observed a handful of times. The chain carries TRBV29-1 and TRBJ1-1, with D possibly being TRBD1 (6 bases). V lost 7 bases and J 5 bases, leaving 17 bases between the germline ends. This CDR3 is built from 13 residues. The V gene's germline CDR1 is SQVTM and CDR2 ANQGSEA. The CDR3 protein is CSALTGGRTEAFF. The DNA of the CDR3 is TGCAGCGCCTTGACAGGAGGAAGAACTGAAGCTTTCTTT.

The chain joins TRBV6-5 to TRBJ2-7, with 9 bases that match TRBD2. J lost 2 bases, V lost 3 bases, and 2 bases had no gene match. The length of the CDR3 is 14 residues. Germline-derived CDR1 and CDR2 are MNHEY and SVGAGI. DNA for the CDR3: TGTGCCAGCAGTTATTTAGCGGGAGCCTACGAGCAGTACTTC. It yields the protein CASSYLAGAYEQYF.

The chain couples TRBV5-1 to TRBJ2-4; D might be TRBD1 (6 bases). This CDR3 spans 14 amino acids. Germline V gene lookup returns CDR1 SGHRS and CDR2 YFSETQ. V shed 4 bases and J shed 1 base, with 9 bases lying between them. The DNA for the CDR3 is TGCGCCAGCAGCACCCAGGGGGCCAAAAACATTCAGTACTTC. This encodes CASSTQGAKNIQYF.

This clonotype was observed a few times. The genes are TRBV7-6 and TRBJ1-2, with a tentative D call TRBD1 (5 bases). Trimming took 5 bases from V and 4 from J, leaving 14 bases between them. The CDR3 runs 14 residues. CDR1 is SGHVS, CDR2 FNYEAQ, per germline. DNA of the CDR3: TGTGCCAGCAGCCCCCTCGGGGCGACCTATGGCTACACCTTC. Amino acid sequence: CASSPLGATYGYTF.

The CDR3 DNA is TGTGCCAGCTCACCCCTCGACGGTTACGAGCAGTACTTC. It is translated as CASSPLDGYEQYF. This chain joins TRBV18 and TRBJ2-7; D ambiguous. The CDR3 is 13 amino acids. Germline V CDR1 and CDR2: KGHSH, LQKENI. Trimming took off 3 bases at V and 4 bases at J, with 10 bases between the two ends.

V usage is TRBV7-9 and J usage is TRBJ1-1; no definite D call. V lost 4 bases and J 1 base, leaving 10 bases between the germline ends. Germline-derived CDR1 and CDR2 are SEHNR and FQNEAQ (reference sequence). The CDR3 consists of 14 residues. CDR3: CASSYGSGNTEAFF. Here the CDR3 DNA reads TGTGCCAGCAGCTATGGTTCGGGGAACACTGAAGCTTTCTTT.

A few counts support this clonotype. The V call is TRBV7-2, the J call TRBJ2-7; no clear D gene. Trimming took off 2 bases at V and 3 bases at J, with 8 bases between the two ends. The CDR3 spans 13 residues. Germline V gives CDR1 SGHTA, CDR2 FQGNSA. CDR3 sequence: CASSLSPDYEQYV. CDR3 sequence (DNA): TGTGCCAGCAGCTTAAGTCCAGACTACGAGCAGTACGTC.

This clonotype has more than one count but fewer than ten. The DNA of the CDR3 is TGCAGTGCTACCGGACTAGCGGGGGGGACCTCGGCCACCGGGGAGCTGTTTTTT. As protein: CSATGLAGGTSATGELFF. The V call is TRBV20-1, the J call TRBJ2-2; 15 nucleotides align to TRBD2. Trimming removed 4 bases from V and 4 bases from J; junction bases left unmatched: 10. This CDR3 has 18 residues. Germline V lookup: CDR1 DFQATT, CDR2 SNEGSKA (reference sequence).

This chain connects TRBV7-6 to TRBJ1-5; D not certain. CDR1 is SGHVS and CDR2 is FNYEAQ in the germline V gene. The V gene lost 0 bases and the J gene lost 3 bases, with 9 bases spanning the gap. The length of the CDR3 is 15 residues. The CDR3 protein is CASSLASGFNQPQHF. As DNA, the CDR3 is TGTGCCAGCAGCTTAGCGTCGGGGTTCAATCAGCCCCAGCATTTT.

This clonotype showed up just a few times. The chain recombines TRBV5-1 with TRBJ2-5; 12 bases line up with TRBD2. This CDR3 region has 17 residues. The junction had 7 bases not matched to a gene; V was cut back by 0 bases and J by 4 bases. Per germline, CDR1 SGHRS and CDR2 YFSETQ. In nucleotides, the CDR3 is TGCGCCAGCAGCTTGGCCCTAGCGGGGGGGCCCGGAGAGACCCAGTACTTC. Its protein product is CASSLALAGGPGETQYF.

The genes are TRBV20-1 and TRBJ1-4; 8 bases fit TRBD1. Per germline, CDR1 DFQATT and CDR2 SNEGSKA (reference sequence). The CDR3 contains 15 residues. V was clipped by 0 bases and J by 5 bases; unmatched bases: 5. Written as DNA, the CDR3 is TGCAGTGCTAGAGATCAGTGGACAGGGAATGAAAAACTGTTTTTT. It encodes CSARDQWTGNEKLFF.

This clonotype appeared a few times. V usage is TRBV7-2 and J usage is TRBJ2-5; the D gene is possibly TRBD2 (7 bases). Trimming stripped 1 base from V and 6 bases from J, with 18 bases between. Germline V gene data show CDR1 as SGHTA and CDR2 as FQGNSA. This CDR3 spans 16 amino acids. The CDR3 DNA is TGTGCCAGCAGCTTAGATTGGGGGGGGCGCTCAAAGACCCAGTACTTC. It encodes CASSLDWGGRSKTQYF.

This clonotype occurred a few times. The genes are TRBV20-1 and TRBJ2-4, with D perhaps matching TRBD2 (6 bases). The CDR3 totals 15 residues. Trimming took 0 bases from V and 7 from J, leaving 16 bases between them. Germline lookup yields CDR1 DFQATT and CDR2 SNEGSKA (reference sequence). DNA of the CDR3: TGCAGTGCTAGAGACCCAGGGAAGGGAGGTAACATTCAGTACTTC. Translation: CSARDPGKGGNIQYF.

This clonotype was seen repeatedly, ten times or more. The V and J genes are TRBV7-3 and TRBJ2-3, with D unclear. The CDR3 is made up of 13 amino acids. V lost 6 bases and J 2 bases, leaving 9 bases between the germline ends. Germline values: CDR1 SGHTA, CDR2 FQGTGA. CDR3 nucleotide sequence: TGTGCCAGCAGTCTGGGTCACACAGATACGCAGTATTTT. Its translation: CASSLGHTDTQYF.

J is TRBJ2-2 and V is TRBV6-6; D ambiguous. The length of the CDR3 is 13 residues. V was shortened by 6 bases and J by 4 bases, with 9 bases between the two germline ends. Per germline, CDR1 MNHNY and CDR2 SVGAGI (reference sequence). The CDR3 region has the DNA TGTGCCAGCAGCCCGTGGCCCACCGGGGAGCTGTTTTTT. Its protein is CASSPWPTGELFF.

There are a few counts of this clonotype. The V gene is TRBV12-3 or TRBV12-4, the J gene TRBJ2-7; 9 bases line up with TRBD1. V was pared by 6 bases and J by 1 base, with 10 bases of the junction left unmatched. The CDR3 is 16 amino acids. CDR3 residues: CASSPTPGTGSYEQYF. The CDR3 bases are TGTGCCAGCAGCCCGACCCCCGGGACAGGGTCCTACGAGCAGTACTTC.

The rearrangement uses TRBV19 and TRBJ2-1; D unresolved. CDR1 LNHDA and CDR2 SQIVND come from the germline V gene (reference sequence). The CDR3 totals 12 residues. V was shortened by 5 bases and J by 8 bases, with 10 bases between the two germline ends. The DNA of the CDR3 is TGTGCCAGTAGTCTCAGGACGGATGAGCAGTTCTTC. It codes for CASSLRTDEQFF.

The sample holds a few counts of this clonotype. The chain recombines TRBV20-1 with TRBJ1-1; tentatively, D is TRBD1 (6 bases). The CDR3 has 12 amino acids. CDR1 DFQATT and CDR2 SNEGSKA come from the germline V gene (reference sequence). CDR3 nucleotide sequence: TGCAGGAGGGGGGGGACCCTCGCTGAAGCTTTCTTT. Translated: CRRGGTLAEAFF.

The V and J genes are TRBV20-1 and TRBJ2-5; 10 nucleotides align to TRBD2. After removal of 5 bases from V and 0 bases from J, the junction contained 6 bases not matched to a gene. The CDR3 covers 15 residues. CDR1 is DFQATT, CDR2 SNEGSKA, per germline (reference sequence). The CDR3 sequence: CSASRTSGNQETQYF. The DNA for the CDR3 is TGCAGTGCTTCCCGGACTAGCGGCAACCAAGAGACCCAGTACTTC.

Remarks on this clonotype: The junction departs from the called germline gene at one end, perhaps through a read error. The chain links TRBV7-9 to TRBJ2-1; D gene ambiguous. Germline V gives CDR1 SEHNR, CDR2 FQNEAQ (reference sequence). This CDR3 region has 14 residues. CDR3 DNA: TGTGCCAGCAGCTTAACTGAGTCCTACAATGAGCAGTTATTC. This encodes CASSLTESYNEQLF.

The chain is built from TRBV29-1 and TRBJ2-1; 9 nucleotides match TRBD2. The trim removed 8 bases at V and 4 bases at J, leaving 15 bases unmatched. Germline CDR1 SQVTM, CDR2 ANQGSEA. The CDR3 extends over 16 amino acids. CDR3 loop: CSSLGVQRGDYNEQFF. CDR3 sequence (DNA): TGCAGCTCCCTGGGGGTCCAGCGGGGGGATTACAATGAGCAGTTCTTC.

There are a few counts of this clonotype. The chain recombines TRBV4-3 with TRBJ2-1, with TRBD1 identical over 7 bases. V trimming: 1 base; J trimming: 0 bases; junction bases outside the gene matches: 6. This CDR3 has 17 amino acids. Germline V gives CDR1 LGHNA, CDR2 YSLEER. The CDR3 protein is CASSQGTGTASYNEQFF. The DNA of the CDR3 is TGCGCCAGCAGCCAAGGGACCGGGACAGCCTCCTACAATGAGCAGTTCTTC.

This clonotype was detected only a few times. The chain carries TRBV5-1 and TRBJ2-5; the D gene is possibly TRBD1 (5 bases). CDR3 size: 15 residues. The V gene lost 1 base and the J gene lost 2 bases, with 12 bases spanning the gap. In germline, CDR1 is SGHRS, CDR2 YFSETQ. This chain's CDR3 is CASSLSQVRQETQYF. CDR3 coding DNA: TGCGCCAGCAGCTTGTCACAGGTCCGACAAGAGACCCAGTACTTC. Supplemented by reference TRBV5-1 and TRBJ2-5, the full variable domain reads KAGVTQTPRYLIKTRGQQVTLSCSPISGHRSVSWYQQTPGQGLQFLFEYFSETQRNKGNFPGRFSGRQFSNSRSEMNVSTLELGDSALYLCASSLSQVRQETQYFGPGTRLLVL.

This clonotype was seen only a few times. The chain joins TRBV25-1 to TRBJ2-3; 11 bases align to TRBD2. Germline CDR1 and CDR2: MGHDK and SYGVNS. This CDR3 contains 19 residues. V shed 6 bases, J shed 2 bases, and the junction held 16 bases outside the gene matches. In DNA form, the CDR3 reads TGTGCCAGCAGCGCGACTAGCGGGGCTAACTGGGGGGCCACAGATACGCAGTATTTT. This translates into CASSATSGANWGATDTQYF.

The chain links TRBV7-8 to TRBJ2-3; TRBD1 matches at 10 bases. From germline, CDR1 is SGHVS and CDR2 FQNEAQ. V lost 5 bases, J lost 9 bases, and 14 bases stayed unmatched. The CDR3 has 16 residues. CDR3 sequence reads: CASSDGTGVPSGTQYF. The CDR3 nucleotides read TGTGCCAGCAGCGACGGGACAGGGGTTCCCTCCGGCACGCAGTATTTT.

The J gene is TRBJ2-5, the V gene TRBV5-5; 7 bases align to TRBD1. Trimming took 4 bases from V and 2 from J; bases not matched to a gene: 2. This CDR3 has 13 amino acids. Looked up from germline, CDR1 is SGHKS and CDR2 is YYEKEE (reference sequence). CDR3: CASSTTGQETQYF. CDR3 DNA: TGTGCCAGCAGCACGACAGGGCAAGAGACCCAGTACTTC.

This chain joins TRBV25-1 and TRBJ1-3; D might be TRBD1 (6 bases). Trimming shortened V by 4 bases and J by 3 bases, and 10 bases separated the two germline ends. Germline lookup yields CDR1 MGHDK and CDR2 SYGVNS. CDR3 length: 14 residues. The CDR3 region is CASSARDIGNTIYF. Written as DNA, the CDR3 is TGTGCCAGCAGTGCCCGGGACATTGGAAACACCATATATTTT.